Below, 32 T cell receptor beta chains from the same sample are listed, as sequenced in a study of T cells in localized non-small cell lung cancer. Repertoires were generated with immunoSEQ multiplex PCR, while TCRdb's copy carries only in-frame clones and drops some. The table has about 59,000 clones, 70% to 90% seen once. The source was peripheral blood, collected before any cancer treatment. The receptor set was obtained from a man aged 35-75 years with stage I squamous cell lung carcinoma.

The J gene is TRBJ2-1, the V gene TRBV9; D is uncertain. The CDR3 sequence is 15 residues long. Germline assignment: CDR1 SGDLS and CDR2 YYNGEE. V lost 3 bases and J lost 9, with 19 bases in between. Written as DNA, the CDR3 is TGTGCCAGCAGCGCGTCTAGTATCATCTATGGTGAGCAGTTCTTC. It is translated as CASSASSIIYGEQFF.

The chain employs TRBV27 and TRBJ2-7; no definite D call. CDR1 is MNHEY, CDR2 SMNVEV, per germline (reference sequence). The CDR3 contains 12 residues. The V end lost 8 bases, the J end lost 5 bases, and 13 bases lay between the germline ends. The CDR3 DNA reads TGTGCCAGCGCAAGGAACCTTGACGAGCAGTACTTC. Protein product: CASARNLDEQYF.

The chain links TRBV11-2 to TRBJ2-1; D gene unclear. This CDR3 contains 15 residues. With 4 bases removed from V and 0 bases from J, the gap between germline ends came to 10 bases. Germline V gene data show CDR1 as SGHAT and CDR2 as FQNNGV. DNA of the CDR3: TGTGCCAGCAGCTCACAGCTTAGCTCCTACAATGAGCAGTTCTTC. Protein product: CASSSQLSSYNEQFF.

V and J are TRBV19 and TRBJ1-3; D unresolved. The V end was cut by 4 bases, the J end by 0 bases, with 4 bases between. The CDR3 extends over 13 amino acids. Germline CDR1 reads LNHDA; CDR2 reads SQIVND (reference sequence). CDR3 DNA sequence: TGTGCCAGTAGTAGACGCTCTGGAAACACCATATATTTT. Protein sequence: CASSRRSGNTIYF.

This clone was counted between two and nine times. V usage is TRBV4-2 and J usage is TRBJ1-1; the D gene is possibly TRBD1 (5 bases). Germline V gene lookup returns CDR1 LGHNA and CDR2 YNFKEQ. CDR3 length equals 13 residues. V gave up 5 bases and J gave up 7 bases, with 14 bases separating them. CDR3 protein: CASSERQGGEAFF. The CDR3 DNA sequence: TGTGCCAGCAGCGAGCGGCAGGGCGGTGAAGCTTTCTTT.

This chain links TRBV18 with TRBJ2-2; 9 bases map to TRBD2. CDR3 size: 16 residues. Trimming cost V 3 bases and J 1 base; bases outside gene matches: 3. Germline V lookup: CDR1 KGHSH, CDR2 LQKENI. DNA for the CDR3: TGTGCCAGCTCACCCCGGACTAGCGTGAACACCGGGGAGCTGTTTTTT. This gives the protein CASSPRTSVNTGELFF.

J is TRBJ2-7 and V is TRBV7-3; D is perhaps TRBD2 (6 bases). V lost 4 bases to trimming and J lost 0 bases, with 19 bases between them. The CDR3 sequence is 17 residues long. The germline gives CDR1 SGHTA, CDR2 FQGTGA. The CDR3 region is CASSSQPRGSSSYEQYF. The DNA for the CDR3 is TGTGCCAGCAGCTCCCAACCCCGGGGGTCTAGCTCCTACGAGCAGTACTTC.

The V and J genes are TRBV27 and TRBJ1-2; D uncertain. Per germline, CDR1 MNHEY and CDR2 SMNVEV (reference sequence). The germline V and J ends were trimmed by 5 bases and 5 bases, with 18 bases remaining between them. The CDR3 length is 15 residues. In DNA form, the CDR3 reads TGTGCCAGCAGTGCCATGGTACACGCGGGGTATGGCTACACCTTC. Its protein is CASSAMVHAGYGYTF.

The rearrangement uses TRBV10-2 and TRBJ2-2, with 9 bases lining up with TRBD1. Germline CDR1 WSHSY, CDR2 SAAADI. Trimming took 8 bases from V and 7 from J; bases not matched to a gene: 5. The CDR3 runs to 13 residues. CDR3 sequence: CASGTGQVGELFF. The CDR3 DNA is TGCGCCAGCGGGACAGGGCAGGTCGGGGAGCTGTTTTTT.

This CDR3 is CASSFSVALGNTIYF. The CDR3 DNA reads TGTGCCAGCAGCTTCTCCGTGGCGCTGGGAAACACCATATATTTT. This sequence joins TRBV7-8 and TRBJ1-3; no clear D. Germline values: CDR1 SGHVS, CDR2 FQNEAQ. The V gene lost 3 bases and the J gene lost 4 bases, with 13 bases spanning the gap. There are 15 residues in the CDR3.

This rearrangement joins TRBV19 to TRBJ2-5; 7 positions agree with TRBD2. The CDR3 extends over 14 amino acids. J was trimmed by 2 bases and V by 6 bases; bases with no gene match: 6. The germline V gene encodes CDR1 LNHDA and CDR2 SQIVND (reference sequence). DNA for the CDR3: TGTGCCAGTAGCCAGGGAGGGACGCAAGAGACCCAGTACTTC. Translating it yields CASSQGGTQETQYF.

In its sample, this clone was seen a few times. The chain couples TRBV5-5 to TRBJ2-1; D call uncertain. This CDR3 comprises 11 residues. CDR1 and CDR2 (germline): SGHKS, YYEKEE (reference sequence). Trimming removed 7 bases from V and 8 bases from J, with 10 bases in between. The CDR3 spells CASHGWDEQFF. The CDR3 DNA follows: TGTGCCAGCCATGGGTGGGATGAGCAGTTCTTC.

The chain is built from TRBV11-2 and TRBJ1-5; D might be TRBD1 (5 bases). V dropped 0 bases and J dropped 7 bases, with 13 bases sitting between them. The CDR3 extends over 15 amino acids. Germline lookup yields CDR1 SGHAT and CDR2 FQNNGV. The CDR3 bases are TGTGCCAGCAGCTTAGATCGAGGGGCGCAGCAGCCCCAGCATTTT. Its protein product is CASSLDRGAQQPQHF.

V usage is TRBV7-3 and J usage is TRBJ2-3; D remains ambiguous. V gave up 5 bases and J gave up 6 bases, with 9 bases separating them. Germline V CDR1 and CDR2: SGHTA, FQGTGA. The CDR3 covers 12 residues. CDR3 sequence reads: CASSLSQDTQYF. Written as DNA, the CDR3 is TGTGCCAGCAGCCTATCCCAGGATACGCAGTATTTT.

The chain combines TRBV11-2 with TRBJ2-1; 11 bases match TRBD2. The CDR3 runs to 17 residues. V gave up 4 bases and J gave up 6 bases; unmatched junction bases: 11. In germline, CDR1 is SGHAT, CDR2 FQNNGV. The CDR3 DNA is TGTGCCAGCAGCTGGGCGATAGCGGGAGGGCCGAGCAATGAGCAGTTCTTC. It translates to CASSWAIAGGPSNEQFF.

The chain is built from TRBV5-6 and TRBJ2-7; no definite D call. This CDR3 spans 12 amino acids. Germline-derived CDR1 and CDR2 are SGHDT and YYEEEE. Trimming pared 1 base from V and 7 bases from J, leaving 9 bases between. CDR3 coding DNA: TGTGCCAGCAGCTTGCTGCCGGATGAGCAGTACTTC. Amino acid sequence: CASSLLPDEQYF.

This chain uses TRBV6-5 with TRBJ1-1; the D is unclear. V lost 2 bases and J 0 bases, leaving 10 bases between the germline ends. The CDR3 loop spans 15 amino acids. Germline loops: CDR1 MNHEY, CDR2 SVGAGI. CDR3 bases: TGTGCCAGCAGTTACGAATCCTTAATGAACACTGAAGCTTTCTTT. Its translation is CASSYESLMNTEAFF.

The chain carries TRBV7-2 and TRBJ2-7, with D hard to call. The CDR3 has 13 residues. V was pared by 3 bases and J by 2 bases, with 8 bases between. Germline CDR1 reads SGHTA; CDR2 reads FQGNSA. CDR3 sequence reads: CASSLASPYEQYF. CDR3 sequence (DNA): TGTGCCAGCAGCTTGGCCTCTCCCTACGAGCAGTACTTC.

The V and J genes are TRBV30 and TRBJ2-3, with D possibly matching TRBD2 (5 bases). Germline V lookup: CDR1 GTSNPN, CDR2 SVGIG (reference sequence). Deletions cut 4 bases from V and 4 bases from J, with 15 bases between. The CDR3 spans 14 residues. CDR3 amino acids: CAWNEGTVADTQYF. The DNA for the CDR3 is TGTGCCTGGAACGAGGGCACGGTAGCAGATACGCAGTATTTT.

CDR3 sequence reads: CASSGYGYTF. DNA for the CDR3: TGTGCCAGCAGCGGCTATGGCTACACCTTC. The chain uses TRBV9 and TRBJ1-2; D is unclear. Trimming stripped 3 bases from V and 4 bases from J, with 1 base between. Germline values: CDR1 SGDLS, CDR2 YYNGEE. CDR3 length: 10 amino acids.

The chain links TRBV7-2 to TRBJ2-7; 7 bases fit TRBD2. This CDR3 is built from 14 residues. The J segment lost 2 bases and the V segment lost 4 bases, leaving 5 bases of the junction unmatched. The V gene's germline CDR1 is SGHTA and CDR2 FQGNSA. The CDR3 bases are TGTGCCAGCAGCTCACTAGCGTCAACCTACGAGCAGTACTTC. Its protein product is CASSSLASTYEQYF.

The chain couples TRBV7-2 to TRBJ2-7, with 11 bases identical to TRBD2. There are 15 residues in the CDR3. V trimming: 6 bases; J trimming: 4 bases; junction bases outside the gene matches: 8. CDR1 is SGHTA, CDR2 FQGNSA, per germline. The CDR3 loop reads CASRWTSGLGYEQYF. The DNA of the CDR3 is TGTGCCAGCAGGTGGACTAGCGGGCTAGGGTACGAGCAGTACTTC.

DNA for the CDR3: TGTGCCAGCAGCCCTCTCCTGGGGAGCGAGACCCAGTACTTC. It specifies CASSPLLGSETQYF. The J gene is TRBJ2-5, the V gene TRBV27; maybe TRBD2 (5 bases). The germline CDR1 and CDR2 sequences are MNHEY and SMNVEV (reference sequence). This CDR3 is built from 14 residues. Trimming took off 6 bases at V and 5 bases at J, with 16 bases between the two ends.

The CDR3 region is CASSPGTGDQPQHF. Written as DNA, the CDR3 is TGTGCCAGCAGCCCGGGGACAGGGGATCAGCCCCAGCATTTT. This chain uses TRBV28 with TRBJ1-5, with 10 bases fitting TRBD1. With 6 bases clipped from V and 5 bases from J, the junction kept 4 bases outside the gene matches. There are 14 residues in the CDR3. Germline V gene data show CDR1 as MDHEN and CDR2 as SYDVKM.

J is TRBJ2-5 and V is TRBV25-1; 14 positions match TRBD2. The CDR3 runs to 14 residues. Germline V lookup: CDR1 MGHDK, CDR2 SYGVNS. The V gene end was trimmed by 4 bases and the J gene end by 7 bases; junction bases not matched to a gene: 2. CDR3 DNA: TGTGCCAGCAGTGCCGGACTAGCGGGAGGGACCCAGTACTTC. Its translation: CASSAGLAGGTQYF.

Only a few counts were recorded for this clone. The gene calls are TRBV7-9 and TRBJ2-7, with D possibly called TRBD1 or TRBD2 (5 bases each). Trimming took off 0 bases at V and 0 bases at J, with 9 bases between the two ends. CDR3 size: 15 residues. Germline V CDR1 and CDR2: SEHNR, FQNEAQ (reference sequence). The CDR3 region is CASSLAGLASYEQYF. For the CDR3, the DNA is TGTGCCAGCAGCTTAGCGGGGCTAGCCTCCTACGAGCAGTACTTC.

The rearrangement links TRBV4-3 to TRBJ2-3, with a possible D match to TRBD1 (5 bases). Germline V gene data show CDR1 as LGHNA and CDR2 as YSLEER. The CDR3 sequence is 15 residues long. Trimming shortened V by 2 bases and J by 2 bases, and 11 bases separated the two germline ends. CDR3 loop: CASSQQQANTDTQYF. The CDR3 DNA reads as TGCGCCAGCAGCCAACAACAGGCCAACACAGATACGCAGTATTTT.

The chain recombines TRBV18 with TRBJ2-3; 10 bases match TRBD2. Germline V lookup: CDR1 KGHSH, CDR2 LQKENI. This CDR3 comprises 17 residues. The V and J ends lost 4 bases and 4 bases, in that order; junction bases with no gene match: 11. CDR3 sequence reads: CASSRDGGLAGADTQYF. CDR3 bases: TGTGCCAGCTCACGGGATGGTGGGCTAGCGGGAGCAGATACGCAGTATTTT.

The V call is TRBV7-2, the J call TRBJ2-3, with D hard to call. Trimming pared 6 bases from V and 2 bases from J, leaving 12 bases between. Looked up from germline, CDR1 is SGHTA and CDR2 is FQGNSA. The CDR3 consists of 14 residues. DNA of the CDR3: TGTGCCAGCAGGCTTCTGGACCTCACAGATACGCAGTATTTT. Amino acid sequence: CASRLLDLTDTQYF.

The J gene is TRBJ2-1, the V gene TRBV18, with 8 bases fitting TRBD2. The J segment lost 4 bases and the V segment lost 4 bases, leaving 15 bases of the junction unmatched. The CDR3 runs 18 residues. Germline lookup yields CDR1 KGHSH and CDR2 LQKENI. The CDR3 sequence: CASSRPSLQRGLYNEQFF. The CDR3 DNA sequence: TGTGCCAGCTCACGACCATCCCTTCAGCGGGGGTTGTACAATGAGCAGTTCTTC.

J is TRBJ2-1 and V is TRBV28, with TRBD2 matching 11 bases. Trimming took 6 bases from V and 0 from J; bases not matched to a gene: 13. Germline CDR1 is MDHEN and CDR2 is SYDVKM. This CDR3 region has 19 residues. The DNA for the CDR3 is TGTGCCAGCAGCTGGGGGGGACTAGCGGCTTCAAGCTCCTACAATGAGCAGTTCTTC. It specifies CASSWGGLAASSSYNEQFF.

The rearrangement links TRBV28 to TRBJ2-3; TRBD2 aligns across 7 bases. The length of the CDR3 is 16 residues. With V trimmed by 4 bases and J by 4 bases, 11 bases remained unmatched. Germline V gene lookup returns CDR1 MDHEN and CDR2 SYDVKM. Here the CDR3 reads CASSYVRQGGPDTQYF. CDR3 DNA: TGTGCCAGCAGTTATGTTAGGCAGGGAGGGCCAGATACGCAGTATTTT.